This passage covers 25 T cell receptor beta chains from one sample sequenced in a study of shared clonotypes between healthy human individuals. Generated by immunoSEQ multiplex PCR, the TCRdb table keeps only in-frame clones and is missing some. The sample contains around 2.3 million clones, 95% of which appear only once. Sequencing was done on a sample of naive CD4+ T cells sorted from blood. As to subset: CD45RA+ positively selected. The receptors come from a man younger than 35 in good health.

This rearrangement joins TRBV18 to TRBJ2-3; D ambiguous. This CDR3 has 15 residues. The germline V and J ends were trimmed by 5 bases and 0 bases, with 12 bases remaining between them. Germline lookup yields CDR1 KGHSH and CDR2 LQKENI. The CDR3 loop reads CASSAQKPSTDTQYF. The CDR3 DNA reads as TGTGCCAGCTCAGCTCAGAAGCCTAGCACAGATACGCAGTATTTT.

The V gene is TRBV14, the J gene TRBJ2-1, with 9 bases identical to TRBD2. From germline, CDR1 is SGHDN and CDR2 FVKESK. After removal of 5 bases from V and 8 bases from J, the junction contained 10 bases not matched to a gene. The CDR3 is 15 residues long. The CDR3, as DNA: TGTGCCAGCAGCTCGATGGGCGGGAGGGTAGATGAGCAGTTCTTC. This encodes CASSSMGGRVDEQFF.

J is TRBJ1-2 and V is TRBV4-1; D gene unclear. Germline V gene sequence: CDR1 MGHRA, CDR2 YSYEKL. The CDR3 loop spans 16 amino acids. V was pared by 1 base and J by 3 bases, with 15 bases between. The CDR3 here is CASSQGYSKGDYGYTF. The DNA of the CDR3 is TGCGCCAGCAGCCAAGGGTACTCGAAGGGAGACTATGGCTACACCTTC.

V gene TRBV7-2 combines with J gene TRBJ2-1; D is ambiguous. Germline V gene sequence: CDR1 SGHTA, CDR2 FQGNSA. The V gene lost 5 bases and the J gene lost 3 bases, with 17 bases spanning the gap. The CDR3 extends over 16 amino acids. CDR3 DNA sequence: TGTGCCAGCAGCCCACCCGGTGAAACACACTACAATGAGCAGTTCTTC. Translation gives CASSPPGETHYNEQFF. Looking up the rest from reference TRBV7-2 and TRBJ2-1 gives the full variable domain: GAGVSQSPSNKVTEKGKDVELRCDPISGHTALYWYRQSLGQGLEFLIYFQGNSAPDKSGLPSDRFSAERTGGSVSTLTIQRTQQEDSAVYLCASSPPGETHYNEQFFGPGTRLTVL.

This clone was observed a single time. This chain links TRBV4-1 with TRBJ2-7, with D tentatively TRBD1 or TRBD2 (5 bases each). There are 14 residues in the CDR3. Germline CDR1 MGHRA, CDR2 YSYEKL. Trimming shortened V by 4 bases and J by 0 bases, and 10 bases separated the two germline ends. CDR3 DNA sequence: TGCGCCAGCAGCCCTTACGGGACCTCCTACGAGCAGTACTTC. Protein sequence: CASSPYGTSYEQYF.

The chain joins TRBV7-9 to TRBJ2-4, with TRBD2 as a possible D gene (5 bases). The germline V gene encodes CDR1 SEHNR and CDR2 FQNEAQ (reference sequence). The V and J ends lost 5 bases and 6 bases respectively, with 20 bases between them. There are 16 residues in the CDR3. The chain's CDR3 is CASSDGLLPRGNIQYF. The DNA for the CDR3 is TGTGCCAGCAGCGACGGACTCCTGCCCCGGGGAAACATTCAGTACTTC.

V usage is TRBV5-4 and J usage is TRBJ2-7; D is undetermined. Trimming pared 3 bases from V and 2 bases from J, leaving 18 bases between. CDR3 length: 16 amino acids. Germline assignment: CDR1 SGHNT and CDR2 YYREEE (reference sequence). The CDR3 spells CASSSTLMGSAYEQYF. In nucleotides, the CDR3 is TGTGCCAGCAGCTCCACACTCATGGGGTCGGCCTACGAGCAGTACTTC. The whole variable domain, remainder taken from reference TRBV5-4 and TRBJ2-7, is ETGVTQSPTHLIKTRGQQVTLRCSSQSGHNTVSWYQQALGQGPQFIFQYYREEENGRGNFPPRFSGLQFPNYSSELNVNALELDDSALYLCASSSTLMGSAYEQYFGPGTRLTVT.

The chain employs TRBV18 and TRBJ2-7; 8 nucleotides line up with TRBD1. The germline gives CDR1 KGHSH, CDR2 LQKENI. The ends lost 3 bases at V and 4 bases at J; junction bases unmatched: 8. There are 15 residues in the CDR3. The CDR3 DNA reads as TGTGCCAGCTCACCCATTTCGGACAGGGCTTACGAGCAGTACTTC. Translation: CASSPISDRAYEQYF.

In this sample, this clone turned up once. The sample has other DNA sequences that encode this CDR3 too. The gene calls are TRBV7-2 and TRBJ2-2; the D gene is possibly TRBD2 (5 bases). CDR1 and CDR2 from the germline V gene are SGHTA and FQGNSA. Deletions cut 0 bases from V and 4 bases from J, with 6 bases between. The CDR3 length is 14 residues. CDR3 in DNA: TGTGCCAGCAGCTTAGCGGGAGCCACCGGGGAGCTGTTTTTT. Translated: CASSLAGATGELFF.

The chain couples TRBV30 to TRBJ1-2, with 8 bases matching TRBD1. CDR1 is GTSNPN, CDR2 SVGIG, per germline (reference sequence). The CDR3 spans 13 residues. Trimming took 2 bases from V and 6 from J; bases not matched to a gene: 5. The CDR3 DNA follows: TGTGCCTGGAGTATCCAACAGGGGGATGGCTACACCTTC. Its translation is CAWSIQQGDGYTF.

This clone appeared once. This chain links TRBV7-2 with TRBJ1-2; TRBD1 matches at 8 bases. The germline V gene encodes CDR1 SGHTA and CDR2 FQGNSA. The CDR3 consists of 15 residues. J lost 8 bases, V lost 4 bases, and 12 bases had no gene match. As DNA, the CDR3 is TGTGCCAGCAGCTCTCTAGAACAGGGGGTTGAAGGCTACACCTTC. Translating it yields CASSSLEQGVEGYTF.

The chain is built from TRBV7-2 and TRBJ2-3; the match to TRBD2 covers 7 bases. After removal of 1 base from V and 5 bases from J, the junction contained 9 bases not matched to a gene. CDR1 and CDR2 (germline): SGHTA, FQGNSA. The CDR3 consists of 16 residues. CDR3 sequence reads: CASSLGGGLKGDTQYF. The CDR3 nucleotides are TGTGCCAGCAGCTTAGGTGGGGGACTAAAAGGAGATACGCAGTATTTT.

This rearrangement joins TRBV5-4 to TRBJ2-7; TRBD1 is a possible D gene (5 bases). Per germline, CDR1 SGHNT and CDR2 YYREEE (reference sequence). Trimming left V 5 bases short and J 5 bases short, with 14 bases between. The CDR3 spans 13 residues. The CDR3 DNA sequence: TGTGCCAGCAGGAGCAGGGTTCGGGACGAGCAGTACTTC. Residues: CASRSRVRDEQYF.

This clone was observed a single time. This chain links TRBV7-8 with TRBJ2-7; D perhaps matches TRBD1 (6 bases). Germline CDR1 and CDR2: SGHVS and FQNEAQ. V was trimmed by 5 bases and J by 2 bases, leaving 10 bases between them. The CDR3 totals 13 residues. CDR3: CASSQTGTYEQYF. The CDR3 coding sequence is TGTGCCAGCAGCCAGACAGGAACCTACGAGCAGTACTTC. The whole variable domain, filled in from reference TRBV7-8 and TRBJ2-7, reads GAGVSQSPRYKVAKRGQDVALRCDPISGHVSLFWYQQALGQGPEFLTYFQNEAQLDKSGLPSDRFFAERPEGSVSTLKIQRTQQEDSAVYLCASSQTGTYEQYFGPGTRLTVT.

The gene calls are TRBV5-1 and TRBJ2-1; no clear D gene. CDR1 is SGHRS, CDR2 YFSETQ, per germline. The CDR3 spans 12 residues. V lost 3 bases and J lost 6, with 7 bases in between. As DNA, the CDR3 is TGCGCCAGCAGCTACGACGTCAATGAGCAGTTCTTC. It yields the protein CASSYDVNEQFF.

The rearrangement uses TRBV6-5 and TRBJ2-7; TRBD1 agrees at 7 bases. Germline V CDR1 and CDR2: MNHEY, SVGAGI. The CDR3 totals 15 residues. The trim removed 2 bases at V and 0 bases at J, leaving 4 bases unmatched. The CDR3 nucleotides are TGTGCCAGCAGTTACCTCCGGGACAGCTCCTACGAGCAGTACTTC. Translation gives CASSYLRDSSYEQYF.

CDR3 loop: CASSRETGWIETQYF. The CDR3 coding sequence is TGCGCCAGCAGCCGGGAGACAGGATGGATCGAGACCCAGTACTTC. J is TRBJ2-5 and V is TRBV5-1; D is possibly TRBD1 or TRBD2 (6 bases each). Per the germline V gene, CDR1 is SGHRS and CDR2 is YFSETQ. This CDR3 has 15 residues. Trimming cost V 4 bases and J 5 bases, with 18 bases left between them.

J is TRBJ1-5 and V is TRBV2; no reliable D call. The CDR3 is 11 amino acids. Trimming stripped 4 bases from V and 9 bases from J, with 7 bases between. Germline loops: CDR1 SNHLY, CDR2 FYNNEI. The chain's CDR3 is CASSADGPQHF. CDR3 sequence (DNA): TGTGCCAGCAGTGCGGATGGGCCCCAGCATTTT.

Concerning this clone: A much larger clonotype is one base distant, so this may be a read error. Other DNA sequences in this sample translate to the same CDR3. The gene calls are TRBV18 and TRBJ1-1; tentative D call: TRBD1 (6 bases). The CDR3 consists of 13 residues. Per the germline V gene, CDR1 is KGHSH and CDR2 is LQKENI. V was shortened by 5 bases and J by 1 base, with 8 bases between the two germline ends. The CDR3 loop is CASSSQGNTEAFF. The CDR3 DNA is TGTGCCAGCTCATCACAGGGGAACACTGAAGCTTTCTTT.

This sequence joins TRBV29-1 and TRBJ1-2, with D tentatively TRBD1 (6 bases). Germline CDR1 reads SQVTM; CDR2 reads ANQGSEA. V lost 1 base and J 8 bases, leaving 20 bases between the germline ends. CDR3 length: 15 amino acids. The CDR3 protein is CSVEAIIGGRRGYTF. The CDR3 region has the DNA TGCAGCGTTGAAGCGATCATAGGGGGAAGGAGGGGCTACACCTTC.

The chain is built from TRBV7-8 and TRBJ1-5; D remains ambiguous. CDR1 SGHVS and CDR2 FQNEAQ come from the germline V gene. CDR3 length: 14 residues. V shed 2 bases and J shed 3 bases, with 8 bases lying between them. As DNA, the CDR3 is TGTGCCAGCAGCTTAAGCGGGGACAATCAGCCCCAGCATTTT. This translates into CASSLSGDNQPQHF.

The rearrangement links TRBV5-1 to TRBJ2-1; 8 nucleotides align to TRBD2. V shed 5 bases, J shed 7 bases, and the junction held 8 bases outside the gene matches. Per germline, CDR1 SGHRS and CDR2 YFSETQ. This CDR3 contains 14 residues. DNA for the CDR3: TGCGCCAGCAGTTGGCGGGAGGCGGGGAATGAGCAGTTCTTC. Protein product: CASSWREAGNEQFF.

This rearrangement joins TRBV6-5 to TRBJ1-1; D ambiguous. The CDR3 totals 15 residues. V dropped 0 bases and J dropped 1 base, with 9 bases sitting between them. The germline V gene encodes CDR1 MNHEY and CDR2 SVGAGI. This CDR3 is CASSYSELKNTEAFF. CDR3 nucleotide sequence: TGTGCCAGCAGTTACTCGGAACTCAAGAACACTGAAGCTTTCTTT.

The rearrangement joins TRBV4-3 to TRBJ2-1; 10 bases map to TRBD2. The CDR3 length is 17 residues. The germline CDR1 and CDR2 sequences are LGHNA and YSLEER. Trimming removed 2 bases from V and 4 bases from J; junction bases left unmatched: 8. As DNA, the CDR3 is TGCGCCAGCAGCCAAAGGGCTAGCGGGAGAAGGTACAATGAGCAGTTCTTC. It specifies CASSQRASGRRYNEQFF.

The genes are TRBV7-9 and TRBJ2-1, with D perhaps matching TRBD1 (6 bases). CDR1 and CDR2 from the germline V gene are SEHNR and FQNEAQ (reference sequence). V lost 2 bases to trimming and J lost 8 bases, with 10 bases between them. The CDR3 is made up of 13 amino acids. CDR3 sequence (DNA): TGTGCCAGCAGCTTACAGGGGAGAGATGAGCAGTTCTTC. It translates to CASSLQGRDEQFF.